This passage covers 8 T cell receptor beta chains from one sample sequenced in a study of blood T cell repertoires in COVID-19 (dated by TCRdb to the early 2020s). Library construction relied on the immunoSEQ multiplex PCR assay. The table was pulled from immuneACCESS by TCRdb, which kept in-frame rearrangements only. Such tables lose some clones; where checked, under half of the loss comes from unresolved V genes, and the rest has no known cause. This sample is represented by about 120,000 clones; around 76% of them were singletons. 2% to 2.5% of the sample comes from the top ten. The sequencing input was peripheral blood. These receptor sequences come from a man in his sixties or seventies with acute or convalescent COVID-19.

The rearrangement joins TRBV6-1 to TRBJ2-3, with D perhaps matching TRBD1 (6 bases). The CDR3 has 16 residues. In germline, CDR1 is MNHNS, CDR2 SASEGT. V dropped 3 bases and J dropped 2 bases, with 15 bases sitting between them. DNA of the CDR3: TGTGCCAGCAGTGAGCTGGGACATTTGGCCACAGATACGCAGTATTTT. Its protein product is CASSELGHLATDTQYF.

The genes are TRBV6-2 or TRBV6-3 and TRBJ1-1, with D perhaps matching TRBD1 (5 bases). This CDR3 is 15 amino acids long. The germline V gene has CDR1 MNHEY and CDR2 SVGEGT. The V gene lost 6 bases and the J gene lost 5 bases, with 19 bases spanning the gap. The CDR3 sequence is CASSGQGRWKTEAFF. The CDR3 nucleotides are TGTGCCAGCAGCGGGCAGGGCAGGTGGAAAACTGAAGCTTTCTTT.

The chain has TRBV5-1 and TRBJ1-1; D remains unclear. V was cut by 0 bases and J by 0 bases, with 6 bases left in between. The CDR3 spans 14 residues. CDR1 is SGHRS and CDR2 is YFSETQ in the germline V gene. The CDR3 is CASSLEQLNTEAFF. CDR3 DNA: TGCGCCAGCAGCTTGGAACAGCTGAACACTGAAGCTTTCTTT. Filled out from reference TRBV5-1 and TRBJ1-1, the complete variable domain reads KAGVTQTPRYLIKTRGQQVTLSCSPISGHRSVSWYQQTPGQGLQFLFEYFSETQRNKGNFPGRFSGRQFSNSRSEMNVSTLELGDSALYLCASSLEQLNTEAFFGQGTRLTVV.

This clone was recorded only once. The rearrangement joins TRBV9 to TRBJ1-1; 7 nucleotides line up with TRBD1. The CDR3 extends over 14 amino acids. The germline CDR1 and CDR2 sequences are SGDLS and YYNGEE. V shed 4 bases and J 2 bases; nucleotides not matched to a gene: 5. In DNA form, the CDR3 reads TGTGCCAGCAGCTTACAGGGGATCAACACTGAAGCTTTCTTT. Translated, it gives CASSLQGINTEAFF.

This chain uses TRBV7-9 with TRBJ1-2; no clear D gene. In germline, CDR1 is SEHNR, CDR2 FQNEAQ (reference sequence). Trimming left V 3 bases short and J 0 bases short, with 8 bases between. This CDR3 comprises 14 residues. The CDR3 here is CASSFSVANYGYTF. DNA of the CDR3: TGTGCCAGCAGCTTCTCCGTCGCTAACTATGGCTACACCTTC.

J is TRBJ1-3 and V is TRBV2; possible D gene TRBD1, 6 bases. From germline, CDR1 is SNHLY and CDR2 FYNNEI. V was shortened by 7 bases and J by 3 bases, with 16 bases between the two germline ends. The CDR3 loop spans 15 amino acids. In DNA, the CDR3 is TGTGCCAGCATCCTCGACAGGATGAATGGAAACACCATATATTTT. Protein: CASILDRMNGNTIYF.

This clone has just one count. The junction does not match germline at one end; this may be a read error. The gene calls are TRBV7-2 and TRBJ1-2, with D perhaps TRBD1 (6 bases). From germline, CDR1 is SGHTA and CDR2 FQGNSA. The CDR3 is made up of 14 amino acids. This CDR3 is CASSGRGLTPGPHF. The CDR3 bases are TGTGCCAGCAGCGGCAGGGGTTTGACCCCGGGTCCACATTTC.

This rearrangement joins TRBV12-3 or TRBV12-4 to TRBJ1-2; D may be TRBD1 (5 bases). Trimming stripped 8 bases from V and 7 bases from J, with 11 bases between. This CDR3 spans 11 amino acids. CDR3 region: CASARRGGYTF. The CDR3 DNA reads as TGTGCCAGCGCCCGGAGGGGTGGCTACACCTTC.